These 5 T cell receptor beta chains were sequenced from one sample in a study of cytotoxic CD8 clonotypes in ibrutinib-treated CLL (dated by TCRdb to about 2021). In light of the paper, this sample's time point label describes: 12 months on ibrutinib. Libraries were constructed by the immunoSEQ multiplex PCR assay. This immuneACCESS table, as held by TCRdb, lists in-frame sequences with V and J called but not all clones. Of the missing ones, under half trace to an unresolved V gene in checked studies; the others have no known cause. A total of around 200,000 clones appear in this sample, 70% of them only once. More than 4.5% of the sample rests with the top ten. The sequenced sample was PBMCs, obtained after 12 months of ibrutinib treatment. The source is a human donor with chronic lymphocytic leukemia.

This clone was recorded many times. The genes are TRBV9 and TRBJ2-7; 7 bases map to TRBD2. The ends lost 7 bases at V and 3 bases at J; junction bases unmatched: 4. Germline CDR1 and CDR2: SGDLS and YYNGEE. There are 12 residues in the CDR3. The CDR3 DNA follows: TGTGCCAGCGGGGGAGGGGTCTACGAGCAGTACTTC. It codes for CASGGGVYEQYF. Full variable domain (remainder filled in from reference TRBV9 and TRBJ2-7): DSGVTQTPKHLITATGQRVTLRCSPRSGDLSVYWYQQSLDQGLQFLIQYYNGEERAKGNILERFSAQQFPDLHSELNLSSLELGDSALYFCASGGGVYEQYFGPGTRLTVT.

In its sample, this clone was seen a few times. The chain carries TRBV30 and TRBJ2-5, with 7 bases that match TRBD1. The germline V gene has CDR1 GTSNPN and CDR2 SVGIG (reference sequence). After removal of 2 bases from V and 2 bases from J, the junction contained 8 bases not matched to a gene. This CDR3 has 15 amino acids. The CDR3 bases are TGTGCCTGGAGTCCTGGACAGGTTAAGCAAGAGACCCAGTACTTC. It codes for CAWSPGQVKQETQYF.

CDR3 residues: CASSLFPGQGLYF. Here the CDR3 DNA reads TGTGCCAGCAGTTTATTCCCGGGACAGGGGCTGTACTTC. The chain couples TRBV28 to TRBJ2-7; TRBD1 matches at 10 bases. V was clipped by 1 base and J by 12 bases; unmatched bases: 6. Germline values: CDR1 MDHEN, CDR2 SYDVKM. The CDR3 is 13 residues long.

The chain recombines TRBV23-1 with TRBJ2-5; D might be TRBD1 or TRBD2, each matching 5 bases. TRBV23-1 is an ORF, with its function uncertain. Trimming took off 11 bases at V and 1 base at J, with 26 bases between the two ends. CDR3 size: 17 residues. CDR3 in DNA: TGCGCCGGTGGGACCCTATACCGACACAGCCTCCAAGAGACCCAGTACTTC. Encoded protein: CAGGTLYRHSLQETQYF.

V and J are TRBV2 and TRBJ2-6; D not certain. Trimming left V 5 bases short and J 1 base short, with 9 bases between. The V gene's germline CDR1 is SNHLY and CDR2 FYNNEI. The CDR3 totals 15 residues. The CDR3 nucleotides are TGTGCCAGCAGTCTCGATTGGTCTGGGGCCAACGTCCTGACTTTC. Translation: CASSLDWSGANVLTF. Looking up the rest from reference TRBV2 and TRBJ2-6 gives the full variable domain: EPEVTQTPSHQVTQMGQEVILRCVPISNHLYFYWYRQILGQKVEFLVSFYNNEISEKSEIFDDQFSVERPDGSNFTLKIRSTKLEDSAMYFCASSLDWSGANVLTFGAGSRLTVL.